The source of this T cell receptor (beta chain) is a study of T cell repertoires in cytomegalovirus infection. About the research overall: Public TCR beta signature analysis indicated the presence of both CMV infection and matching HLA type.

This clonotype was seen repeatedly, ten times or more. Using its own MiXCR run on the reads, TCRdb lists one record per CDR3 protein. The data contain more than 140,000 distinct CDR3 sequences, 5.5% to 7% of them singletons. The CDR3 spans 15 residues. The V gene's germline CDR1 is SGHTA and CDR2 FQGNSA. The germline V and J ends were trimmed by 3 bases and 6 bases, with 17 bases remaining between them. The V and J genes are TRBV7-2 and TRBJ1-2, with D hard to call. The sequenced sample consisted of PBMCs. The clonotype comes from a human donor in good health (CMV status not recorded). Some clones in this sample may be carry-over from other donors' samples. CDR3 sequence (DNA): TGTGCCAGCAGCTTCCCCGGCCCGGGCCGAGATGGCTACACCTTC. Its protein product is CASSFPGPGRDGYTF.